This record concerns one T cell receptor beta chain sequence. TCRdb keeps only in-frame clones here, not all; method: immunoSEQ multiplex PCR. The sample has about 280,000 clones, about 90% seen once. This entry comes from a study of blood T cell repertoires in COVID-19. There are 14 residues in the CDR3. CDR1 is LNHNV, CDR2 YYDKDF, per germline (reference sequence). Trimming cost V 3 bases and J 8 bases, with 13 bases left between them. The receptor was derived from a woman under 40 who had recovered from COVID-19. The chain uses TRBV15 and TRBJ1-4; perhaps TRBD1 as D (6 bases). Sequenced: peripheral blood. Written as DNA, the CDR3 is TGTGCCACCAGCAGGAACAGGGACGGGGAAAAACTGTTTTTT. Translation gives CATSRNRDGEKLFF.